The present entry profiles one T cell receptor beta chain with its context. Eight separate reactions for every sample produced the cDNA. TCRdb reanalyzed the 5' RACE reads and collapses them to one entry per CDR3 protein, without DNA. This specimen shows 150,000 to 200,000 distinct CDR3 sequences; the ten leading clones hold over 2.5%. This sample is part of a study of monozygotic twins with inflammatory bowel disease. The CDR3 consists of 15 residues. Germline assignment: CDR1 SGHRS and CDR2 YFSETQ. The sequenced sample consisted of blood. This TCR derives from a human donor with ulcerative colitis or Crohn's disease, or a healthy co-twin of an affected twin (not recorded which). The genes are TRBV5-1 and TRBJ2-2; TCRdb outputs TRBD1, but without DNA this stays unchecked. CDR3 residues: CASSSGQTNTGELFF.